A single sample is the source of the 22 T cell receptor beta chains below, sequenced in a study of lymphopenia after photon versus proton radiotherapy. Repertoires were generated with immunoSEQ multiplex PCR, while TCRdb's copy carries only in-frame clones and drops some. The sample lists 35,000 to 45,000 clones, under 85% occurring once. Sample: peripheral blood, taken from a patient treated with proton-based radiotherapy. The receptors derive from a woman in her seventies with pancreatic cancer.

A single count supports this clone. The chain recombines TRBV5-1 with TRBJ2-5, with D possibly matching TRBD2 (6 bases). Germline values: CDR1 SGHRS, CDR2 YFSETQ. Deletions cut 3 bases from V and 5 bases from J, with 8 bases between. This CDR3 spans 12 amino acids. CDR3 protein: CASSSGRETQYF. CDR3 nucleotide sequence: TGCGCCAGCAGCTCAGGGAGGGAGACCCAGTACTTC.

The genes are TRBV14 and TRBJ2-7; TRBD2 agrees at 10 bases. The V and J ends lost 1 base and 3 bases, in that order; junction bases with no gene match: 15. Germline CDR1 is SGHDN and CDR2 is FVKESK. This CDR3 has 19 amino acids. The CDR3 DNA follows: TGTGCCAGCAGCCAAGTAAAGGGCCCGGGGCTAGCGGGAGTCTACGAGCAGTACTTC. Encoded protein: CASSQVKGPGLAGVYEQYF.

The chain has TRBV2 and TRBJ2-1; D might be TRBD2 (6 bases). The CDR3 covers 13 residues. V was clipped by 7 bases and J by 9 bases, with 16 bases between them. CDR1 is SNHLY and CDR2 is FYNNEI in the germline V gene. CDR3 region: CASNGRETTEQFF. DNA for the CDR3: TGTGCCAGCAATGGTCGGGAGACGACTGAGCAGTTCTTC.

By share of the sample, this clone is medium-sized. CDR3 protein: CASSLALASGGRYEQYF. The DNA for the CDR3 is TGTGCCAGCAGCTTAGCACTCGCGAGCGGGGGAAGGTACGAGCAGTACTTC. This chain links TRBV7-8 with TRBJ2-7; 8 bases fit TRBD2. The CDR3 spans 17 residues. Germline V gene lookup returns CDR1 SGHVS and CDR2 FQNEAQ. Germline trimming cut 0 bases from V and 4 bases from J; bases unmatched to any gene: 11.

CDR3 amino acids: CASSFRQGNEQFF. For the CDR3, the DNA is TGTGCCAGCAGCTTTCGACAGGGTAATGAGCAGTTCTTC. The chain has TRBV7-6 and TRBJ2-1; 7 bases are shared with TRBD1. The J segment lost 7 bases and the V segment lost 3 bases, leaving 3 bases of the junction unmatched. This CDR3 comprises 13 residues. CDR1 is SGHVS and CDR2 is FNYEAQ in the germline V gene.

This chain joins TRBV30 and TRBJ1-4; TRBD1 might be the D (6 bases). The germline CDR1 and CDR2 sequences are GTSNPN and SVGIG (reference sequence). The CDR3 sequence is 13 residues long. V was trimmed by 4 bases and J by 4 bases, leaving 10 bases between them. The CDR3 DNA reads as TGTGCCTGGACGGACAGCTATAATGAAAAACTGTTTTTT. Its translation is CAWTDSYNEKLFF.

This clone was seen a single time. The chain joins TRBV15 to TRBJ2-1; D is uncertain. Trimming left V 0 bases short and J 5 bases short, with 8 bases between. The germline V gene has CDR1 LNHNV and CDR2 YYDKDF (reference sequence). This CDR3 region has 14 residues. Here the CDR3 reads CATSRESLNNEQFF. The CDR3 DNA reads TGTGCCACCAGCAGAGAATCCTTAAACAATGAGCAGTTCTTC.

The chain is built from TRBV19 and TRBJ1-5; TRBD1 aligns across 7 bases. CDR1 and CDR2 from the germline V gene are LNHDA and SQIVND (reference sequence). This CDR3 is built from 13 residues. The junction had 2 bases not matched to a gene; V was cut back by 5 bases and J by 4 bases. The CDR3 sequence is CASSVTGNQPQHF. CDR3 bases: TGTGCCAGTAGTGTGACAGGGAATCAGCCCCAGCATTTT. Using reference TRBV19 and TRBJ1-5 for the parts outside the CDR3, the full variable domain is DGGITQSPKYLFRKEGQNVTLSCEQNLNHDAMYWYRQDPGQGLRLIYYSQIVNDFQKGDIAEGYSVSREKKESFPLTVTSAQKNPTAFYLCASSVTGNQPQHFGDGTRLSIL.

The chain recombines TRBV7-2 with TRBJ2-3; the match to TRBD1 covers 7 bases. V shed 1 base and J 2 bases; nucleotides not matched to a gene: 6. Germline CDR1 reads SGHTA; CDR2 reads FQGNSA. This CDR3 region has 16 residues. CDR3 region: CASSLVGGPTTDTQYF. In DNA form, the CDR3 reads TGTGCCAGCAGCTTAGTAGGGGGCCCGACCACAGATACGCAGTATTTT.

The J gene is TRBJ1-5, the V gene TRBV9; the D is unclear. Germline V gene lookup returns CDR1 SGDLS and CDR2 YYNGEE. The CDR3 extends over 14 amino acids. Trimming stripped 4 bases from V and 6 bases from J, with 14 bases between. The CDR3 bases are TGTGCCAGCAGCCGCTCCTCGGGATTTCAGCCCCAGCATTTT. Protein: CASSRSSGFQPQHF.

The gene calls are TRBV28 and TRBJ1-2; no definite D call. Germline CDR1 and CDR2: MDHEN and SYDVKM. This CDR3 has 13 residues. V lost 7 bases, J lost 2 bases, and 11 bases lay in between. CDR3 loop: CASNPGGNYGYTF. For the CDR3, the DNA is TGTGCCAGCAACCCGGGAGGGAACTATGGCTACACCTTC.

The CDR3 sequence is CASRATLAIVDTQYF. CDR3 coding DNA: TGTGCCAGCAGGGCCACCTTAGCTATAGTAGATACGCAGTATTTT. This sequence joins TRBV6-5 and TRBJ2-3; D is unresolved. The CDR3 has 15 residues. Germline V lookup: CDR1 MNHEY, CDR2 SVGAGI. With 6 bases removed from V and 5 bases from J, the gap between germline ends came to 18 bases.

The chain employs TRBV11-2 and TRBJ2-2; maybe TRBD1 (6 bases). The CDR3 has 15 amino acids. Per germline, CDR1 SGHAT and CDR2 FQNNGV. The ends were cut back, 4 bases at V and 7 bases at J, with 16 bases in the middle. CDR3 in DNA: TGTGCCAGCAGCTCCCTGGCCAGGGGAGTCGGGGAGCTGTTTTTT. Amino acid sequence: CASSSLARGVGELFF.

The chain links TRBV18 to TRBJ2-1, with 9 bases that match TRBD1. The CDR3 consists of 15 residues. Trimming cost V 3 bases and J 7 bases; bases outside gene matches: 7. The germline V gene encodes CDR1 KGHSH and CDR2 LQKENI. CDR3 DNA: TGTGCCAGCTCACCCAGTCCCGGGACAGGGAATGAGCAGTTCTTC. The encoded protein is CASSPSPGTGNEQFF.

The chain uses TRBV18 and TRBJ2-7; D unclear. Trimming shortened V by 3 bases and J by 3 bases, and 9 bases separated the two germline ends. CDR3 length: 13 amino acids. Germline-derived CDR1 and CDR2 are KGHSH and LQKENI. The CDR3 here is CASSPTGNYEQYF. The CDR3 DNA reads as TGTGCCAGCTCACCGACTGGGAACTACGAGCAGTACTTC. The complete variable domain, with remaining parts taken from reference TRBV18 and TRBJ2-7, reads NAGVMQNPRHLVRRRGQEARLRCSPMKGHSHVYWYRQLPEEGLKFMVYLQKENIIDESGMPKERFSAEFPKEGPSILRIQQVVRGDSAAYFCASSPTGNYEQYFGPGTRLTVT.

This clone was seen just once. The chain combines TRBV18 with TRBJ2-1, with unresolved D. The V end lost 3 bases, the J end lost 7 bases, and 4 bases lay between the germline ends. This CDR3 spans 11 amino acids. The germline gives CDR1 KGHSH, CDR2 LQKENI. CDR3 region: CASSPGNEQFF. The DNA for the CDR3 is TGTGCCAGCTCACCGGGGAATGAGCAGTTCTTC.

The V gene is TRBV30, the J gene TRBJ2-7; 8 positions match TRBD1. With 3 bases clipped from V and 6 bases from J, the junction kept 1 base outside the gene matches. The germline V gene has CDR1 GTSNPN and CDR2 SVGIG (reference sequence). The CDR3 extends over 11 amino acids. CDR3 DNA: TGTGCCTGGAGGACAGGGGTCGAGCAGTACTTC. Protein: CAWRTGVEQYF.

The CDR3 DNA is TGTGCCAGCAGTTTCGGGGCAGGGAACAATCAGCCCCAGCATTTT. It yields the protein CASSFGAGNNQPQHF. V and J are TRBV27 and TRBJ1-5; a possible D gene is TRBD1 (5 bases). The CDR3 has 15 residues. The germline V gene encodes CDR1 MNHEY and CDR2 SMNVEV (reference sequence). The V gene lost 3 bases and the J gene lost 3 bases, with 12 bases spanning the gap.

This chain uses TRBV4-1 with TRBJ2-5; D is unclear. The germline V gene has CDR1 MGHRA and CDR2 YSYEKL. CDR3 length: 17 residues. V was cut by 0 bases and J by 4 bases, with 18 bases left in between. Written as DNA, the CDR3 is TGCGCCAGCAGCCAAGATCCTTCACGGATCAAGTCAGAGACCCAGTACTTC. Residues: CASSQDPSRIKSETQYF.

V is TRBV19 and J is TRBJ1-1, with a weak D call TRBD1 (6 bases). V gave up 0 bases and J gave up 6 bases, with 14 bases separating them. Germline V gene data show CDR1 as LNHDA and CDR2 as SQIVND (reference sequence). This CDR3 spans 15 amino acids. The CDR3 loop reads CASSIDRQGLAEAFF. As DNA, the CDR3 is TGTGCCAGTAGTATAGATCGGCAGGGGCTGGCTGAAGCTTTCTTT.

This chain joins TRBV19 and TRBJ1-6; possible D gene TRBD1, 5 bases. The CDR3 is 14 residues long. Germline CDR1 LNHDA, CDR2 SQIVND (reference sequence). Trimming left V 7 bases short and J 6 bases short, with 13 bases between. The CDR3, as DNA: TGTGCCAGTACCGGGACCGGACTTAATTCACCCCTCCACTTT. This translates into CASTGTGLNSPLHF.

The chain carries TRBV10-3 and TRBJ1-1; D is perhaps TRBD1 (6 bases). Deletions cut 7 bases from V and 3 bases from J, with 9 bases between. Germline V CDR1 and CDR2: ENHRY, SYGVKD. This CDR3 has 12 amino acids. As DNA, the CDR3 is TGTGCCATCACTTCAGGGGACACTGAAGCTTTCTTT. Protein product: CAITSGDTEAFF.